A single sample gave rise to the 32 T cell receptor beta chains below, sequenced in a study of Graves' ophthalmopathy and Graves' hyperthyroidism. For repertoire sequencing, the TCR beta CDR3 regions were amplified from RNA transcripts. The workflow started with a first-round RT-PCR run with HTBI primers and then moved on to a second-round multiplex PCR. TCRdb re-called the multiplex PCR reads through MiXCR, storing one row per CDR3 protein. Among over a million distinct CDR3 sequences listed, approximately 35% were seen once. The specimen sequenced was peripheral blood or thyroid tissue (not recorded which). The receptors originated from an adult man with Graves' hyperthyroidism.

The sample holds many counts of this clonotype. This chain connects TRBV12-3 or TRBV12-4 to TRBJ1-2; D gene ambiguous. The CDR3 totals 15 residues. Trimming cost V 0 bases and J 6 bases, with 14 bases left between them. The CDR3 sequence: CASSLADWPVDGYTF. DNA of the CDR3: TGTGCCAGCAGTTTAGCTGACTGGCCGGTGGATGGCTACACCTTC.

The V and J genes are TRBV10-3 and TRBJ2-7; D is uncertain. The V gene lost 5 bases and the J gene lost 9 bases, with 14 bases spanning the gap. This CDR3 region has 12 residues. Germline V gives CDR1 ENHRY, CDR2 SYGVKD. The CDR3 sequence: CAISPTTLRQYF. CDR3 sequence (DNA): TGTGCCATCAGTCCAACTACCCTGCGGCAGTACTTC.

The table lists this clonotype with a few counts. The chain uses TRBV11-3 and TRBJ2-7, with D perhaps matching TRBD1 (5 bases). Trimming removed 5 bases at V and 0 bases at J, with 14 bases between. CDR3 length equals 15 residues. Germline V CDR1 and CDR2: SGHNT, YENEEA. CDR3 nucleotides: TGTGCCAGCAGCCCGCATGGGCAGGGCTCCTACGAGCAGTACTTC. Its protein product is CASSPHGQGSYEQYF.

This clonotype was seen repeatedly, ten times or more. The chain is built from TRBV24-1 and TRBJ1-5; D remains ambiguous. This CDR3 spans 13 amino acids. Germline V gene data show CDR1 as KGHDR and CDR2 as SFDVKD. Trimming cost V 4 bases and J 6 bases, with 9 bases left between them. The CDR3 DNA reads TGTGCCACCAGTGAGGAGGGTCCTCAGCCCCAGCATTTT. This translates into CATSEEGPQPQHF.

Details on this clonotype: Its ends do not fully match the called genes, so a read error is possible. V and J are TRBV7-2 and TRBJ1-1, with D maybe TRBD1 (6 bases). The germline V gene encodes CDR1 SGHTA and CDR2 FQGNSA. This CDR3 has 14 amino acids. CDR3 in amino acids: CASSLAQGNTEALF. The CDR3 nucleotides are TGTGCCAGCAGTTTAGCGCAGGGGAACACTGAAGCTCTCTTT.

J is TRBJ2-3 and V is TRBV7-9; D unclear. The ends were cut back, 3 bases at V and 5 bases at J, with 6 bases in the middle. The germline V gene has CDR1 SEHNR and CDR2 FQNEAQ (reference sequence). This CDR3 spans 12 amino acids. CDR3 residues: CASSLPRDTQYF. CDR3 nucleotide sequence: TGTGCCAGCAGCTTGCCGAGAGATACGCAGTATTTT.

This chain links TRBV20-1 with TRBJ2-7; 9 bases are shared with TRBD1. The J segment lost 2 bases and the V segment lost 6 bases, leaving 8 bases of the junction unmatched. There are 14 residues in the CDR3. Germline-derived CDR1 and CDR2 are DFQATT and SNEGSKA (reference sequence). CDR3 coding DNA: TGCAGTGCCCACAGACAGGGGGGGACCTACGAGCAGTACTTC. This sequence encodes CSAHRQGGTYEQYF.

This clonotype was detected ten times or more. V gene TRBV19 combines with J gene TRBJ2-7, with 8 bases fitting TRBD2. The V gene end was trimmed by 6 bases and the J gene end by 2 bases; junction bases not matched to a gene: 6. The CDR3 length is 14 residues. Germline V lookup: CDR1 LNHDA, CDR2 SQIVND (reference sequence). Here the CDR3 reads CASRSGSQTYEQYF. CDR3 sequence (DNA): TGTGCCAGTAGGAGCGGGAGTCAGACCTACGAGCAGTACTTC. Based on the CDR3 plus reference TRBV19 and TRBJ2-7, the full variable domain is DGGITQSPKYLFRKEGQNVTLSCEQNLNHDAMYWYRQDPGQGLRLIYYSQIVNDFQKGDIAEGYSVSREKKESFPLTVTSAQKNPTAFYLCASRSGSQTYEQYFGPGTRLTVT.

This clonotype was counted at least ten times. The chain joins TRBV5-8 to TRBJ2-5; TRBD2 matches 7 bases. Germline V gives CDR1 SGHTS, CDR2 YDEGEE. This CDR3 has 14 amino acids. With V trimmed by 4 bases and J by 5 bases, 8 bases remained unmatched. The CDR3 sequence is CASSRAGRLETQYF. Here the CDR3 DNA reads TGTGCCAGCAGCCGAGCGGGGAGGTTGGAGACCCAGTACTTC.

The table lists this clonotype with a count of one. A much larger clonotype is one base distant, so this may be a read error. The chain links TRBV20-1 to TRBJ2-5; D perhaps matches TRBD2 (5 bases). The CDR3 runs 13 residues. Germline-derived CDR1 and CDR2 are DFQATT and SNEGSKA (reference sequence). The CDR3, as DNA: TGCAGTGCTAGCCTGGACGGGGAAGAGATCCAGTACTTC. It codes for CSASLDGEEIQYF.

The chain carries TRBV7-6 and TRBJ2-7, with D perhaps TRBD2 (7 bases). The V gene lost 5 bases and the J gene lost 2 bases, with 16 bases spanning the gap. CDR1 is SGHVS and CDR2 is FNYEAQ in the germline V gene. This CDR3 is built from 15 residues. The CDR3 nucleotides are TGTGCCAGCAGCCGAGGGGGGGGGACGACCTACGAGCAGTACTTC. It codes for CASSRGGGTTYEQYF.

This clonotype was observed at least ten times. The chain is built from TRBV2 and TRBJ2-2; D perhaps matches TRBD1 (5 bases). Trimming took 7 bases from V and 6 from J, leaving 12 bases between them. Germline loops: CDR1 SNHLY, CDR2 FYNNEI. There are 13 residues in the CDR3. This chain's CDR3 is CASTDTPAGELFF. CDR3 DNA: TGTGCCAGCACGGACACGCCGGCCGGGGAGCTGTTTTTT.

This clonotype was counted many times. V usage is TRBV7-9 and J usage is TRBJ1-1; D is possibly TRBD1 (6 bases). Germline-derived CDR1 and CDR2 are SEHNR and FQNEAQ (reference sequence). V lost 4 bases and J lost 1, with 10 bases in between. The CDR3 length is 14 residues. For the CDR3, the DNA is TGTGCCAGCAGCTGGGCACAGGGGAACACTGAAGCTTTCTTT. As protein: CASSWAQGNTEAFF.

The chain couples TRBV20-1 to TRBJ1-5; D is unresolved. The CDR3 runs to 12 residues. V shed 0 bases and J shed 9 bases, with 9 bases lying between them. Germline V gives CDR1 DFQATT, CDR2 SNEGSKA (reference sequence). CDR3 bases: TGCAGTGCTAGAGATGGCGGACGGCCCCAGCATTTT. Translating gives CSARDGGRPQHF.

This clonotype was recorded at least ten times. CDR3 nucleotides: TGTGCCAGCAGCTTAGTTAATCATCGGACAACCAACACTGAAGCTTTCTTT. It is translated as CASSLVNHRTTNTEAFF. The V call is TRBV7-2, the J call TRBJ1-1; possible D gene TRBD1, 5 bases. The CDR3 length is 17 residues. V was pared by 1 base and J by 2 bases, with 17 bases between. Per the germline V gene, CDR1 is SGHTA and CDR2 is FQGNSA.

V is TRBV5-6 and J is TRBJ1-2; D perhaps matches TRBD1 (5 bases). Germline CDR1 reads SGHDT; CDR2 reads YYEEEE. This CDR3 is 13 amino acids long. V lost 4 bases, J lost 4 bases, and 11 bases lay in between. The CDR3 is CASSDDRPYGYTF. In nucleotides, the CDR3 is TGTGCCAGCAGCGACGACAGACCCTATGGCTACACCTTC. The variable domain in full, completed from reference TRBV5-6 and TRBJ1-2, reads DAGVTQSPTHLIKTRGQQVTLRCSPKSGHDTVSWYQQALGQGPQFIFQYYEEEERQRGNFPDRFSGHQFPNYSSELNVNALLLGDSALYLCASSDDRPYGYTFGSGTRLTVV.

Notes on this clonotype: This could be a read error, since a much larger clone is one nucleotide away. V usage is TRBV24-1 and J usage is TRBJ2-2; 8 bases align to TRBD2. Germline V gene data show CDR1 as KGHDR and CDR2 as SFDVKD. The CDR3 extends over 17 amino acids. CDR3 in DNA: TGTACCACCAGTGATTTATCGGGGGGGCGAAGCACCGGGGAGCTGTTTTTT. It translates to CTTSDLSGGRSTGELFF.

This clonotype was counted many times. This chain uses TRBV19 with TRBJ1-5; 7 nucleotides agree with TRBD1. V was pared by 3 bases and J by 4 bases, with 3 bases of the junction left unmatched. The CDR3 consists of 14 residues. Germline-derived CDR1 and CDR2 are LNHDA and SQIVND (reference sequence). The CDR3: CASSIWDSNQPQHF. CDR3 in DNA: TGTGCCAGTAGTATTTGGGACAGTAATCAGCCCCAGCATTTT.

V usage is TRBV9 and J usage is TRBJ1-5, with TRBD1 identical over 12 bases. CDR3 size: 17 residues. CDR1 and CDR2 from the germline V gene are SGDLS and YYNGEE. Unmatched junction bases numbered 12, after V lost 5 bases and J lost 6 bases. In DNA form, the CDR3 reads TGTGCCAGCAGTCCTATCTGGGACAGGGGGCTTGTTCAGCCCCAGCATTTT. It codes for CASSPIWDRGLVQPQHF.

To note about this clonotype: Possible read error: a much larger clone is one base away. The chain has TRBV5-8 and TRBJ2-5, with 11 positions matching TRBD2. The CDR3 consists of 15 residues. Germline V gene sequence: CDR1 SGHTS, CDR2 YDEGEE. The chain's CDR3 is CASSSLAGGPETRYF. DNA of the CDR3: TGTGCCAGCAGCTCCTTAGCGGGAGGGCCTGAGACCCGGTACTTC.

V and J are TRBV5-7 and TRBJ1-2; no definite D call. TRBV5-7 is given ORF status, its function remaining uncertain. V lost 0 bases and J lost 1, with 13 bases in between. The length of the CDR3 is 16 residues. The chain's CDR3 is CASSLGGDGNNYGYTF. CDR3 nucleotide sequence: TGTGCCAGCAGCTTGGGTGGCGACGGAAATAACTATGGCTACACCTTC.

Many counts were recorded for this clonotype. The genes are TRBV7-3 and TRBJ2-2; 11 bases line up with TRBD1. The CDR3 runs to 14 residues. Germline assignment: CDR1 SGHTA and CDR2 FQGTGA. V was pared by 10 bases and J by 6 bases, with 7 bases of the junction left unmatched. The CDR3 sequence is CATSDRGHSGELFF. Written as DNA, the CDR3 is TGTGCCACCTCGGACAGGGGGCATTCCGGGGAGCTGTTTTTT.

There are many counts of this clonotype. DNA of the CDR3: TGTGCCACCTCGGACAGCGGTAATGAAAAACTGTTTTTT. This sequence encodes CATSDSGNEKLFF. The rearrangement links TRBV7-8 to TRBJ1-4; weak D call: TRBD1 (6 bases). Trimming removed 10 bases from V and 4 bases from J, with 13 bases in between. This CDR3 spans 13 amino acids. From germline, CDR1 is SGHVS and CDR2 FQNEAQ.

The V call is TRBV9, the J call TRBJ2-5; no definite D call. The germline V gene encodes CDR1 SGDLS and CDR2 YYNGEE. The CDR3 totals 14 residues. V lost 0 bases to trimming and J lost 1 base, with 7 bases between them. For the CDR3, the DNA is TGTGCCAGCAGCGTAGAAACTTCCCAAGAGACCCAGTACTTC. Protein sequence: CASSVETSQETQYF. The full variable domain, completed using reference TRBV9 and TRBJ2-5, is DSGVTQTPKHLITATGQRVTLRCSPRSGDLSVYWYQQSLDQGLQFLIQYYNGEERAKGNILERFSAQQFPDLHSELNLSSLELGDSALYFCASSVETSQETQYFGPGTRLLVL.

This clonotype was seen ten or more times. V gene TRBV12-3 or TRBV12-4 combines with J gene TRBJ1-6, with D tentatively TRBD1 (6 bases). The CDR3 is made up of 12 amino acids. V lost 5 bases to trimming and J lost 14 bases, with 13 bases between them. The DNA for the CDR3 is TGTGCCAGCAGTCAGGGGTTTCGGGCCCTCCACTTT. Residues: CASSQGFRALHF.

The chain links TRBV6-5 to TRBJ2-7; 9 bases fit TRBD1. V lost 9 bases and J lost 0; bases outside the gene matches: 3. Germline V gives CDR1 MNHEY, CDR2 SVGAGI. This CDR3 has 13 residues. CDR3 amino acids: CASGQGNSYEQYF. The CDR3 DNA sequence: TGTGCCAGTGGACAGGGGAACTCCTACGAGCAGTACTTC.

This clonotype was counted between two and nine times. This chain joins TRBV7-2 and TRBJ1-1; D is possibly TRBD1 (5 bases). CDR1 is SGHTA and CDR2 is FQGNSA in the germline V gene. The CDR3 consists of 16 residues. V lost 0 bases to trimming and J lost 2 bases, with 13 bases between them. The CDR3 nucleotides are TGTGCCAGCAGCTTAGCGAGTCTAGGGGCAAACACTGAAGCTTTCTTT. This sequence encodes CASSLASLGANTEAFF. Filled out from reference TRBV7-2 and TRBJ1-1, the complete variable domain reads GAGVSQSPSNKVTEKGKDVELRCDPISGHTALYWYRQSLGQGLEFLIYFQGNSAPDKSGLPSDRFSAERTGGSVSTLTIQRTQQEDSAVYLCASSLASLGANTEAFFGQGTRLTVV.

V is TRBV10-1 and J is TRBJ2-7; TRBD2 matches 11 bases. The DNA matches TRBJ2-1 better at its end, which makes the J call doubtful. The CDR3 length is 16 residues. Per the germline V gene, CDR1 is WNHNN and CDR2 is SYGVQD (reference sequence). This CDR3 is CASSDSGLAGGNEQFF. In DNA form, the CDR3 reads TGCGCCAGCAGTGATAGTGGCCTAGCGGGGGGCAATGAGCAGTTCTTC.

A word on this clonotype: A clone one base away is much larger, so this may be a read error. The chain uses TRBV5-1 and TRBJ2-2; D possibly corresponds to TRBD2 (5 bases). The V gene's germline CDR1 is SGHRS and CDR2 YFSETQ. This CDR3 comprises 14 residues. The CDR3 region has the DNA TGCGCCAGCAGCTTGGCCATCGACACCGGGGAGCTGTCTTTT. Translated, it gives CASSLAIDTGELSF.

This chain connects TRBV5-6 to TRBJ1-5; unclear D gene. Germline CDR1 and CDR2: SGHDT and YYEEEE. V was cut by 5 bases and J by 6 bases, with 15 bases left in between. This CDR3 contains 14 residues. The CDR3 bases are TGTGCCAGCAGAGATTCCGCTGGGCCTCAGCCCCAGCATTTT. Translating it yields CASRDSAGPQPQHF.

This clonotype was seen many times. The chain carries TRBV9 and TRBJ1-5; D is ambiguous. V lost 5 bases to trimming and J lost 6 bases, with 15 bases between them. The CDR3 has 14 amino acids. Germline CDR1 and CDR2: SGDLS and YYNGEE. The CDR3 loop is CASSPLEGSQPQHF. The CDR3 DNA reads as TGTGCCAGCAGTCCTTTAGAAGGAAGTCAGCCCCAGCATTTT.

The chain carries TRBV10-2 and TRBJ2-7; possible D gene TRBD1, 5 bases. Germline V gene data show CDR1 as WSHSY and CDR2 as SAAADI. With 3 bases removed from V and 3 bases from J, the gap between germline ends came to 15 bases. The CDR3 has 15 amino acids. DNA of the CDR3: TGCGCCAGCAGTGACTCCGGGCAGGGTCTCTACGAGCAGTACTTC. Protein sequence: CASSDSGQGLYEQYF.